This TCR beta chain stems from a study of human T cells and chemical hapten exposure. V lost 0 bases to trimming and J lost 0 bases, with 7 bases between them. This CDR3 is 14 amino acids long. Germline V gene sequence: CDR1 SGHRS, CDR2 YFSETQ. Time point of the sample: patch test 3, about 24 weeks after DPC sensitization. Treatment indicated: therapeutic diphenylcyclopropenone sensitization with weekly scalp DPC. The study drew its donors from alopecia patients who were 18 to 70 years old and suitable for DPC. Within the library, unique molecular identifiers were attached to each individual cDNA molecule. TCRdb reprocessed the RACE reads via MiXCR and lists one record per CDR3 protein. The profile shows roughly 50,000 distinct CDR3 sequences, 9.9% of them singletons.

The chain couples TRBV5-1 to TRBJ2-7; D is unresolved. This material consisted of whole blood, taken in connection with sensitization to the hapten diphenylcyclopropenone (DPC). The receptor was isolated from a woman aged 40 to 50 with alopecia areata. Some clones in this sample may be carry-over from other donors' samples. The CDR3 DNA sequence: TGCGCCAGCAGCTTGGTCAGCCTCTCCTACGAGCAGTACTTC. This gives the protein CASSLVSLSYEQYF.